This is a list of T cell receptor beta chains from one sample in a study of shared clonotypes between healthy human individuals. TCRdb's table, derived via immunoSEQ multiplex PCR, lists solely in-frame clones and lacks some. The data show 2 million to 2.5 million clones, approximately 93% seen once. Source material: naive CD4+ T cells from PBMCs. These TCRs come from a man aged 18 to 30 in good health. Some clones in this sample may be carry-over from other donors' samples. Each CDR3 is given without its conserved first and last residue. Rows may omit the clone size; those that give it use once, few, many or a size class.

V gene	clone size	J gene	CDR3 length	CDR3 protein
TRBV28	NA	TRBJ1-3	10	ASSPGHNTIY
TRBV9	few	TRBJ1-5	12	ASGGTGSNQPQH
TRBV28	NA	TRBJ2-7	11	ASSLPDSSGQY
TRBV18	NA	TRBJ1-1	11	ASSEQGPTEAF
TRBV28	NA	TRBJ2-7	13	ASSLSPGGSYEQY
TRBV6-1	once	TRBJ1-1	12	ASSIQGAGTEAF
TRBV10-3	NA	TRBJ1-4	11	AIRAGWDEKLF
TRBV5-1	NA	TRBJ1-1	13	ASSVKGQGNTEAF
TRBV13	NA	TRBJ1-1	13	ASSAGQGMNTEAF
TRBV30	NA	TRBJ2-3	12	AWGTQTSTDTQY
TRBV28	NA	TRBJ2-7	12	ASSTSAAPREQY
TRBV29-1	NA	TRBJ2-1	16	STAGLAGGPGRGNEQF
TRBV11-3	NA	TRBJ2-3	11	ASSRGVTDTQY
TRBV9	once	TRBJ2-3	15	ASSGASGTFSTDTQY
TRBV5-8	once	TRBJ1-1	12	ASSLSRTNTEAF
TRBV9	NA	TRBJ2-2	10	ASSTPPGELF
TRBV5-6	NA	TRBJ2-7	14	ASSLGGGQGPYEQY
TRBV7-9	NA	TRBJ1-4	17	ASSQGRTGSYSTNEKLF
TRBV28	NA	TRBJ1-5	12	ASSPRQGRQPQH
TRBV7-9	NA	TRBJ2-5	13	ASSLAGPRRETQY
TRBV28	NA	TRBJ1-3	12	ASTRRQIGNTIY
TRBV4-2	NA	TRBJ2-3	11	ASSQVSSDTQY
TRBV18	NA	TRBJ1-1	11	ASSPPGGGEAF
TRBV6-1	NA	TRBJ2-1	10	ASSVGSGAQF
TRBV19	once	TRBJ1-5	13	ASSSGQGRNQPQH
TRBV6-5	NA	TRBJ1-1	11	AAKRERRAEAF